This is a list of T cell receptor beta chains from one sample in a study of T cells after posttransplantation cyclophosphamide. Libraries were prepared by immunoSEQ multiplex PCR; TCRdb keeps only in-frame clonotypes and omits some of them. In the table there are roughly 20,000 clones, 95% to 98% of which are singletons. Sequenced: naive CD4+ T cells sorted from PBMCs. Receptors originate from a man aged 35-49 years in good health, CMV-negative, and a related stem cell transplant donor. The CDR3 runs from the conserved cysteine through the conserved F or W. A D gene is named only where the DNA matches it firmly. Rows may omit the clone size; those that give it use once, few, many or a size class.

size	V	J	D	CDR3	DNA
-	TRBV5-1	TRBJ2-7	TRBD1	CASSSGQETTYEQYF	TGCGCCAGCAGCTCCGGACAGGAGACCACCTACGAGCAGTACTTC
-	TRBV18	TRBJ1-5	-	CASSKQGGDQPQHF	TGTGCCAGCTCAAAGCAGGGTGGAGATCAGCCCCAGCATTTT
once	TRBV19	TRBJ2-1	-	CASRGDIYNEQFF	TGTGCCAGTAGGGGAGATATCTACAATGAGCAGTTCTTC
once	TRBV28	TRBJ1-6	TRBD1	CASSLRQGAVSYNSPLHF	TGTGCCAGCAGTCTCCGACAGGGAGCGGTCTCCTATAATTCACCCCTCCACTTT
-	TRBV6-5	TRBJ2-1	-	CATHQGNEQFF	TGTGCCACCCATCAGGGGAATGAGCAGTTCTTC
-	TRBV7-2	TRBJ1-3	-	CASSLDRVADTIYF	TGTGCCAGCAGCTTAGACAGGGTCGCTGACACCATATATTTT
-	TRBV7-2	TRBJ1-5	TRBD1	CASSPDRAQPQHF	TGTGCCAGCAGCCCAGACAGGGCCCAGCCCCAGCATTTT
-	TRBV11-2	TRBJ2-7	TRBD2	CASSFNSGSYEQYF	TGTGCCAGCAGCTTTAATAGCGGGAGCTACGAGCAGTACTTC
-	TRBV6-5	TRBJ2-3	-	CASGQNTDTQYF	TGTGCCAGCGGGCAGAACACAGATACGCAGTATTTT
-	TRBV5-5	TRBJ2-7	-	CASSRGSYEQYF	TGTGCCAGCAGCCGGGGGAGCTACGAGCAGTACTTC
-	TRBV6-1	TRBJ1-5	TRBD1	CATLTGWNQPQHF	TGTGCCACTCTGACAGGGTGGAATCAGCCCCAGCATTTT
once	TRBV5-1	TRBJ2-7	-	CASSLDNSYEQYF	TGCGCCAGCAGCTTGGACAACTCCTACGAGCAGTACTTC
-	TRBV9	TRBJ1-2	TRBD1	CASSPVGQDYGYTF	TGTGCCAGCAGCCCCGTAGGACAGGACTATGGCTACACCTTC
-	TRBV11-1	TRBJ2-5	-	CASSSLSISGPEETQYF	TGTGCCAGCAGCTCTTTGAGTATTAGCGGACCGGAAGAGACCCAGTACTTC
-	TRBV28	TRBJ2-1	TRBD2	CASSPSGGPYNEQFF	TGTGCCAGCAGCCCTTCGGGAGGCCCCTACAATGAGCAGTTCTTC
-	TRBV21-1	TRBJ1-1	-	CASSKGPLLINTEAFF	TGTGCCAGCAGCAAAGGACCCTTACTAATCAACACTGAAGCTTTCTTT
once	TRBV7-8	TRBJ2-7	TRBD1	CASSLPQGGIEQYF	TGTGCCAGCAGCTTACCCCAAGGGGGCATCGAGCAGTACTTC
-	TRBV29-1	TRBJ2-2	TRBD1	CSVGLLGTGGGTGELFF	TGCAGCGTTGGGCTCCTCGGGACAGGGGGCGGCACCGGGGAGCTGTTTTTT
-	TRBV7-2	TRBJ1-1	TRBD1	CASSTRTGANTEAFF	TGTGCCAGCAGCACTCGGACAGGAGCAAACACTGAAGCTTTCTTT
-	TRBV7-7	TRBJ2-2	TRBD2	CASSATSGSGTGELFF	TGTGCCAGCAGCGCAACTAGCGGGAGTGGAACCGGGGAGCTGTTTTTT
-	TRBV10-3	TRBJ1-2	TRBD1	CAVDRGALSRGYTF	TGTGCCGTCGACAGGGGGGCATTATCTAGGGGCTACACCTTC
-	TRBV19	TRBJ2-5	TRBD2	CASSRRLAGGEETQYF	TGTGCCAGTAGTCGCCGACTAGCGGGAGGGGAAGAGACCCAGTACTTC
-	TRBV28	TRBJ1-5	-	CASRTPQRPQHF	TGTGCCAGCCGGACACCCCAAAGGCCCCAGCATTTT
-	TRBV19	TRBJ1-5	TRBD1	CASGSDRVGGSQPQHF	TGTGCCAGTGGATCGGACAGGGTGGGAGGCAGTCAGCCCCAGCATTTT
-	TRBV12-5	TRBJ2-7	-	CASAPGGGPYEQYF	TGTGCTAGTGCCCCTGGGGGCGGGCCCTACGAGCAGTACTTC
-	TRBV18	TRBJ1-1	-	CASSPSRENTEAFF	TGTGCCAGCTCACCATCCAGGGAGAACACTGAAGCTTTCTTT
few	TRBV19	TRBJ1-3	-	CASTPQGSSGNTIYF	TGTGCCAGTACTCCGCAGGGGAGCTCTGGAAACACCATATATTTT
-	TRBV11-1	TRBJ2-7	-	CASRRAGVKYEQYF	TGTGCCAGCAGGCGGGCCGGGGTCAAGTACGAGCAGTACTTC
-	TRBV4-3	TRBJ1-5	-	CASSQNPASGKHPRGYQPQHF	TGCGCCAGCAGCCAAAATCCCGCCTCAGGGAAGCACCCTAGGGGGTATCAGCCCCAGCATTTT
-	TRBV28	TRBJ1-1	-	CASLPPGGAGTEAFF	TGTGCCAGCTTACCTCCGGGGGGGGCGGGAACTGAAGCTTTCTTT
-	TRBV29-1	TRBJ2-7	TRBD1	CSVLSGTDGEQYF	TGCAGCGTCCTTTCCGGGACAGACGGCGAGCAGTACTTC
-	TRBV30	TRBJ2-3	-	CAWSVLARAGTDTQYF	TGTGCCTGGAGTGTACTAGCCCGAGCGGGCACAGATACGCAGTATTTT
-	TRBV6-5	TRBJ2-7	TRBD2	CASSAGGSYEQYF	TGTGCCAGCAGTGCGGGGGGTAGCTACGAGCAGTACTTC
-	TRBV19	TRBJ2-7	-	CASSQDRRYEQYF	TGTGCCAGTAGCCAAGACAGGCGCTACGAGCAGTACTTC
once	TRBV6-5	TRBJ2-5	-	CASSREPGQEYF	TGTGCCAGCAGTCGCGAACCGGGACAAGAGTACTTC
-	TRBV30	TRBJ1-5	-	CAWTPAGGNQPQHF	TGTGCCTGGACCCCGGCAGGGGGCAATCAGCCCCAGCATTTT
-	TRBV2	TRBJ2-7	TRBD1	CASSPGQGGYEQYF	TGTGCCAGCAGTCCGGGACAGGGAGGGTACGAGCAGTACTTC
-	TRBV27	TRBJ2-7	TRBD1	CARGQPYEQYF	TGTGCCAGGGGACAGCCCTACGAGCAGTACTTC
-	TRBV30	TRBJ2-3	-	CAWSVQRGSWDTQYF	TGTGCCTGGAGTGTACAAAGGGGGAGTTGGGACACGCAGTATTTT
-	TRBV7-9	TRBJ2-4	TRBD2	CASSSGTSGSTAVKYF	TGTGCCAGCAGCTCCGGGACTAGCGGGAGTACGGCTGTGAAGTACTTC
-	TRBV7-8	TRBJ2-1	TRBD2	CASSPLIRTPGTSNEQFF	TGTGCCAGCAGCCCCCTCATACGAACACCCGGGACTAGTAATGAGCAGTTCTTC
-	TRBV30	TRBJ1-1	-	CAWGLGPQNTEAFF	TGTGCCTGGGGACTCGGACCGCAGAACACTGAAGCTTTCTTT
few	TRBV6-6	TRBJ1-4	-	CASSYAGWSEKLFF	TGTGCCAGCAGTTACGCAGGGTGGTCTGAAAAACTGTTTTTT
-	TRBV19	TRBJ1-1	-	CASSIGFGTGRTEAFF	TGTGCCAGTAGTATTGGCTTTGGAACAGGCCGTACTGAAGCTTTCTTT
-	TRBV9	TRBJ1-3	-	CASSATPGNTIYF	TGTGCCAGCAGCGCCACTCCCGGAAACACCATATATTTT
-	TRBV27	TRBJ1-2	TRBD1	CANSPQGARYGYTF	TGTGCCAACAGCCCACAGGGGGCAAGGTATGGCTACACCTTC
-	TRBV7-2	TRBJ2-7	TRBD1	CASSLVGTGLSYEQYF	TGTGCCAGCAGCCTCGTTGGGACAGGCCTTTCCTACGAGCAGTACTTC
-	TRBV5-1	TRBJ2-7	TRBD2	CASSQKLRAGAYEQYF	TGCGCCAGCAGCCAAAAACTACGAGCGGGAGCCTACGAGCAGTACTTC
-	TRBV28	TRBJ2-7	-	CASSSFGYEQYF	TGTGCCAGCAGTTCTTTCGGTTACGAGCAGTACTTC
-	TRBV4-1	TRBJ2-6	-	CASSHTGTSGANVLTF	TGCGCCAGCAGCCATACCGGGACTTCTGGGGCCAACGTCCTGACTTTC